This TCR beta chain was recorded in a study of blood T cell repertoires in COVID-19. Study as a whole: Samples representing acute and convalescent COVID-19 were sourced from the United States, Italy and Spain. Sources were T cells, B-cell-depleted T cells, or PBMCs; the material itself was cDNA or gDNA.

Source study methods: Scientists estimated how many nucleated cells there were by amplifying reference gene primers. Profiled with immunoSEQ multiplex PCR; TCRdb holds only in-frame clones, not every one. That table is the source of V, J and clone size, and D and trimming were worked out from the DNA. The table lists some 100,000 clones, roughly 90% of them singletons. Germline values: CDR1 SEHNR, CDR2 FQNEAQ (reference sequence). Trimming removed 1 base at V and 8 bases at J, with 11 bases between. The CDR3 length is 13 residues. The source of this sequence is a human donor in a cohort sampled during active COVID-19. Sample: peripheral blood. The rearrangement links TRBV7-9 to TRBJ1-2; D gene unclear. CDR3 DNA: TGTGCCAGCAGCTTAGATGTTGTGCGCGGCTACACCTTC. Protein: CASSLDVVRGYTF.